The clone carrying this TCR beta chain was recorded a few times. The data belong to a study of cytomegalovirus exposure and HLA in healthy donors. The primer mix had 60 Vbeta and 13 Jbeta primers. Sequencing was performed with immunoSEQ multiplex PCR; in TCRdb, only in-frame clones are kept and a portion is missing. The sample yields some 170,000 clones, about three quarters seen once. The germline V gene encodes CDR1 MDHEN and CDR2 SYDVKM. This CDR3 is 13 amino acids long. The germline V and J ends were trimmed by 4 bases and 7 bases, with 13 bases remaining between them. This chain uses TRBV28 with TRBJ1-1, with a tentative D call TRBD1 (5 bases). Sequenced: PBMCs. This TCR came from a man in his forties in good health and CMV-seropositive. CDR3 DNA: TGTGCCAGCAGTTCCCCGGGGGACTATGAAGCTTTCTTT. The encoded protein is CASSSPGDYEAFF.